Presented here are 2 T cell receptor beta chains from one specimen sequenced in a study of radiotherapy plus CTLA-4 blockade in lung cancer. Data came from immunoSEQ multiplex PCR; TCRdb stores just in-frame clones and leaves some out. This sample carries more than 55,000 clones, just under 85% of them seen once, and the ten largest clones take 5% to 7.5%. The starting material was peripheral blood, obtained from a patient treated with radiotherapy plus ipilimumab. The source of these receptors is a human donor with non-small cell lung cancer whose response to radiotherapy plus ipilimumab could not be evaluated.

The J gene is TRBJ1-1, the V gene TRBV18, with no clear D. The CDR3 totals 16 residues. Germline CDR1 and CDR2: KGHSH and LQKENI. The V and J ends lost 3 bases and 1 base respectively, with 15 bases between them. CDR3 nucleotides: TGTGCCAGCTCACCCCCCCGGTCCCTAAAGAACACTGAAGCTTTCTTT. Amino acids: CASSPPRSLKNTEAFF.

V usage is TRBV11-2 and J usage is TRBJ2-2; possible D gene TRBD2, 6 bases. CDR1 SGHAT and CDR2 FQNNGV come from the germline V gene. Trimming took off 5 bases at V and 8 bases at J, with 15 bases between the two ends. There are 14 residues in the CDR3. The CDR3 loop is CASSPGLAPGELFF. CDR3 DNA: TGTGCCAGCAGCCCCGGGCTAGCGCCAGGGGAGCTGTTTTTT.